The 6 T cell receptor beta chains below were found in one sample sequenced in a study of CD8+ T cells in alopecia areata. Sequencing used cDNA as its template, made by extracting RNA and reverse transcribing it. Measured with immunoSEQ multiplex PCR; TCRdb has only the in-frame clones, and not every one. The table records around 270,000 clones, roughly 64% of them present only once. The treatment: oral pan-JAK inhibitor, 5-10 mg twice daily. The starting material was CD4+ T cells sorted from blood, obtained at week 24, from a patient treated with tofacitinib. These receptors were taken from a human donor with alopecia areata.

DNA for the CDR3: TGTGCCAGCAGATTCGTTACCGGGGAGCTGTTTTTT. This translates into CASRFVTGELFF. This chain links TRBV7-9 with TRBJ2-2; no clear D gene. Looked up from germline, CDR1 is SEHNR and CDR2 is FQNEAQ (reference sequence). This CDR3 is built from 12 residues. Trimming took off 6 bases at V and 5 bases at J, with 7 bases between the two ends.

This chain's CDR3 is CASSVENEQFF. The CDR3 DNA reads TGTGCCAGCAGCGTAGAAAATGAGCAGTTCTTC. The V call is TRBV5-6, the J call TRBJ2-1; D remains unclear. Germline-derived CDR1 and CDR2 are SGHDT and YYEEEE. The CDR3 contains 11 residues. V shed 4 bases and J shed 7 bases, with 6 bases lying between them. The full variable domain, its missing parts supplied by reference TRBV5-6 and TRBJ2-1, is DAGVTQSPTHLIKTRGQQVTLRCSPKSGHDTVSWYQQALGQGPQFIFQYYEEEERQRGNFPDRFSGHQFPNYSSELNVNALLLGDSALYLCASSVENEQFFGPGTRLTVL.

V gene TRBV29-1 combines with J gene TRBJ2-5; 7 bases align to TRBD2. Per germline, CDR1 SQVTM and CDR2 ANQGSEA. The CDR3 length is 15 residues. Trimming removed 3 bases from V and 2 bases from J; junction bases left unmatched: 9. CDR3: CSVDGRQGGQETQYF. In DNA form, the CDR3 reads TGCAGCGTTGATGGCCGTCAGGGAGGGCAAGAGACCCAGTACTTC.

This clone was counted once. This chain links TRBV28 with TRBJ2-1; no clear D. The CDR3 covers 12 residues. From germline, CDR1 is MDHEN and CDR2 SYDVKM. V was shortened by 2 bases and J by 8 bases, with 7 bases between the two germline ends. For the CDR3, the DNA is TGTGCCAGCAGTTTAATGGGGTATGAGCAGTTCTTC. Amino acid sequence: CASSLMGYEQFF. Variable domain in full (rest from reference TRBV28 and TRBJ2-1): DVKVTQSSRYLVKRTGEKVFLECVQDMDHENMFWYRQDPGLGLRLIYFSYDVKMKEKGDIPEGYSVSREKKERFSLILESASTNQTSMYLCASSLMGYEQFFGPGTRLTVL.

V is TRBV7-2 and J is TRBJ1-4; a weak D match, TRBD1 (6 bases). This CDR3 comprises 14 residues. The ends were cut back, 2 bases at V and 7 bases at J, with 11 bases in the middle. Per germline, CDR1 SGHTA and CDR2 FQGNSA. CDR3 sequence (DNA): TGTGCCAGCAGCTTATACAGGGAGGGTGAAAAACTGTTTTTT. Its protein is CASSLYREGEKLFF.

The chain joins TRBV5-1 to TRBJ2-2; D not resolved. The CDR3 contains 13 residues. The V gene's germline CDR1 is SGHRS and CDR2 YFSETQ. The V end was cut by 0 bases, the J end by 6 bases, with 6 bases between. The CDR3 spells CASSLAISGELFF. The CDR3 nucleotides read TGCGCCAGCAGCTTGGCCATCTCCGGGGAGCTGTTTTTT.